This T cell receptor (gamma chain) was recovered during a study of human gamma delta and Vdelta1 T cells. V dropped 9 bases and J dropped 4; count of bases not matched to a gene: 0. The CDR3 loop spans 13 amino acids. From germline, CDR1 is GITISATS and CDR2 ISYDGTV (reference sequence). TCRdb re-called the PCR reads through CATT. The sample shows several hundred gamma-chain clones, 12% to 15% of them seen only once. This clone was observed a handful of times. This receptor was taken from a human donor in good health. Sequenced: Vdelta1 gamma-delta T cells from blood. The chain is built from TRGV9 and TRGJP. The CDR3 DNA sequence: TGTGCCTTGCAAGAGTTGGGCAAAAAAATCAAGGTATTT. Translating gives CALQELGKKIKVF.